The entry below describes one TCR beta chain. Sequenced by immunoSEQ multiplex PCR; TCRdb stores in-frame clones only, minus some. The repertoire has more than 65,000 clones, over 65% of them found once; the top ten carry roughly a third. This entry is derived from a study of blood T cell repertoires in COVID-19. About the study: PBMCs, B-cell-depleted T cells, or T cells provided the cDNA or gDNA that made up the material.

There are 17 residues in the CDR3. The V gene's germline CDR1 is SGHTA and CDR2 FQGTGA. Trimming stripped 1 base from V and 1 base from J, with 13 bases between. Sequenced input: peripheral blood. The clonotype originates from a woman in her 70s with acute or convalescent COVID-19. The rearrangement uses TRBV7-3 and TRBJ2-2; TRBD1 is a possible D gene (5 bases). The CDR3 is CASSLKGSLGNTGELFF. CDR3 nucleotide sequence: TGTGCCAGCAGCTTAAAGGGGTCGCTGGGGAACACCGGGGAGCTGTTTTTT. Using reference TRBV7-3 and TRBJ2-2 for the parts outside the CDR3, the full variable domain is GAGVSQTPSNKVTEKGKYVELRCDPISGHTALYWYRQSLGQGPEFLIYFQGTGAADDSGLPNDRFFAVRPEGSVSTLKIQRTERGDSAVYLCASSLKGSLGNTGELFFGEGSRLTVL.